What follows describes a single T cell receptor beta chain. Its antigen target is currently unknown. No quality values exist for individual bases; no much larger clone is one base distant. The data are from a study of cytomegalovirus exposure and HLA in healthy donors (dated by TCRdb to the late 2010s). In the study overall: An earlier analysis of some 600 of the donors reported over 250 Gb of sequence data and 117 million unique TCR beta sequences obtained from approximately 180 million T cells. About 310 gigabases of sequencing data and around 87 million unique TCR sequences were included in an early release covering 550 to 650 HLA-typed donors. The genetic ancestry cluster associated with self-reported Caucasian donors included approximately 85% of the 300 to 450 genotyped donors. The study aimed to test whether signatures of past pathogen exposure could be identified by cataloging public T cell receptors. The T cell repertoires of 666 subjects were profiled by immunosequencing and related to cytomegalovirus serostatus. Besides the first cohort of approximately 710 subjects, a separate validation cohort made up of 95 to 150 different subjects was used. To predict cytomegalovirus infection status, the study combined high-throughput TCR immunosequencing, statistical association of individual TCRs with disease status, and machine learning. To study patterns of TCR occurrence, a later analysis re-analyzed previously published TCR beta repertoires from 666 donors and added high-resolution HLA genotyping. Rather than drawing on any new phenotypic data, the later analysis identified candidate immune exposures from TCR beta sequences and the way those sequences occurred across donors. An earlier analysis of a few hundred of the donors applied high-throughput TCR beta sequencing to assess whether each TCR beta V gene segment acted as functional or pseudogenic. Donor age, sex, ethnicity and CMV serostatus were collected together with the repertoire data. In a later genetic analysis, genome-wide SNP genotypes for about 60% of the 666 donors were used, and that subset was treated as a discovery cohort. Every repertoire in the discovery cohort had been generated on one and the same sequencing platform. Both class I and class II loci were covered by HLA typing, at four-digit resolution. Typing coverage differed by locus: A, B, C, DRB1 and DQB1 were typed in about 620-640 donors, DQA1 in about 510, DPA1 in 600 to 610, and DPB1 in 472. Because of strong linkage in the cohort, roughly five DR-DQ haplotypes were treated as single units for association and clustering. Among 300 to 450 genotyped donors of the cohort, an average of 235,054 unique TCR beta nucleotide sequences were sequenced per donor, around 18% of them non-productive.

In total, 500 to 700 healthy bone marrow donors made up the cohort. All cohort members were sampled while nominally healthy, although unrecorded immune exposures were likely present. The donor was CMV seronegative and was included in the group of a few hundred seronegative cohort members. Each donor provided a peripheral blood sample, and peripheral blood mononuclear cells were used for TCR beta sequencing. Genomic DNA extraction from the blood cell samples was performed with the Qiagen DNeasy Blood Extraction Kit. CDR1 MNHEY and CDR2 SVGAGI are derived from the germline V gene. Trimming accounts for 6 bases at V and 0 bases at J, while the number of junction bases matched to no gene is 3. The CDR3 holds 15 amino acids from the cysteine to the phenylalanine. Only the CDR3 part of the read is kept: 45 bases, read in frame from the first base. Here is what the overall study found, with its caveats: A cluster of highly shared sequence variants was judged likely to represent a technical artifact of the sequencing pipeline. Only TCR beta chains were sequenced in this cohort, and the absence of alpha or paired-chain data limited detectable features. Broadly in line with IMGT annotations, most TCR beta V segments showed up in productive rearrangements about 87% or about 30% of the time in an earlier analysis of several hundred of the donors. While some public TCRs were present in many individuals, most TCR sequences turned up only very rarely across donors. CMV serostatus was the only immune exposure information available for the cohort. In the study, around 150 TCR beta chains were listed as associated with cytomegalovirus. Three of the identified cytomegalovirus-associated TCR beta chains were confirmed in vitro to be specific for cytomegalovirus antigens. The presence/absence analyses assumed that sequencing depth was roughly uniform across donors, and that assumption may not be true. Compared with the approximately 670-donor mean, donors in an Asian-associated ancestry cluster had fewer N-insertions in productive TCRs, according to a later genetic analysis. When HLA alleles, especially DR and DQ, strongly co-occurred, attributing TCR associations to individual alleles was difficult. A further reported finding was that TCR beta sequences accurately predicted the HLA-A and HLA-B alleles for most subjects in the first cohort. In a later analysis, several top co-occurrence clusters were reported to appear linked to parvovirus B19, influenza, CMV and Epstein-Barr virus. The classifier was reported to diagnose cytomegalovirus status with high specificity and sensitivity in both the original cohort and the validation cohort. An association between a missense DCLRE1C variant and V-gene and J-gene trimming of TCR beta chains was found in a later genetic analysis and replicated in an independent cohort. It was suggested by the authors that the approach could potentially be generalized to other disease states and immunological phenotypes. Some IMGT-functional V segments, including TRBV6-2 and TRBV6-3, could not be distinguished by the 87-base-pair reads and were therefore excluded. Roughly 15 rarely observed V segments, including chromosome 9 orphons, were excluded from the earlier analysis of 550 to 700 of the donors because counts were too low. According to a later analysis, TCR association rates differed among HLA loci, with DRB1 alleles showing the most associated TCRs and HLA-C alleles showing the fewest. Linkage disequilibrium might explain the correlated functional status among segregating V segments, but an unknown experimental factor could not be ruled out. HLA typing was unavailable for some donors at each locus, so association tests used only the typed subset. A later analysis associated roughly 17,000 TCR beta sequences with specific HLA alleles at a false discovery rate of 0.05. According to a later analysis, most CMV-associated TCR beta chains appeared to be HLA-restricted, and the HLA associations seemed to be driven largely by CMV exposure. In a later analysis, HLA-associated TCR beta chains showed more clonal expansion and lower generation probabilities than non-associated chains that were equally common.

Library prep was done by the immunoSEQ multiplex PCR assay. A mixture of 60 forward primers for TCR Vbeta segments and 13 reverse primers for TCR Jbeta segments was used in the multiplex PCR. A multiplex PCR assay on genomic DNA amplified the CDR3 region of rearranged TCR beta genes. Amplified TCR beta libraries were sequenced as 87-base-pair reads on the Illumina HiSeq System. Regarding the original processing steps: In a later analysis, roughly 80 million unique TCR beta chains were counted across the 500 to 850 repertoires, and around 10 million of these chains were shared by at least two donors. Raw reads were error-corrected and collapsed into unique sequences by a nearest-neighbor algorithm in which closely related sequences were merged to remove PCR and sequencing errors. Alignment of CDR3 sequences to IMGT reference sequences was used to assign V, D and J gene segments. For a sequence to be retained, a match of at least six nucleotides was required to both a V gene segment and a J gene segment. A rearrangement was called productive if the CDR3 had no stop codons and remained in frame with V and J, and every other rearrangement was called non-productive. CDR3 was defined by IMGT convention, running from the second conserved V-encoded cysteine to the conserved J-encoded phenylalanine. Sequences without an unambiguous match to a single V gene segment were excluded from the earlier analysis of a few hundred of the donors. In an earlier analysis of 587 of the donors, a V segment was called functional when productive rearrangements were above 56.7%, and segregating when the standard deviation between donors exceeded 5%. To diagnose cytomegalovirus status from the catalog of TCR beta chain sequences, a statistical classification framework was built. A later analysis assigned V and J genes by comparing TCR nucleotide sequences with IMGT/GENE-DB human TR gene sequences. The TCRdist pipeline was used in a later analysis to assign CDR3 sequences and most-parsimonious VDJ recombination scenarios. In a later analysis, each TCR beta chain was defined by its CDR3 amino acid sequence together with its V-gene family, and reads lacking a unique V-gene family were excluded. In a later analysis, a few hundred highly shared, low-generation-probability nucleotide sequences were removed to address suspected cross-contamination and a sequencing artifact. In a later analysis, a clonal expansion index for each public chain was calculated from normalized within-repertoire ranks of inferred template counts. In a later analysis, generation probabilities were computed using a VDJ recombination model fitted to out-of-frame rearrangements, and the results were checked against IGoR. Hypergeometric tests were used in a later analysis to score TCR-TCR, TCR-HLA and TCR-CMV co-occurrence, with a repertoire-size bias correction applied to the TCR pairs. False discovery rates were estimated in a later analysis by permuting HLA or CMV assignments 20 times. In a later analysis, co-occurring TCRs were grouped with DBSCAN, and TCRdist sequence similarity was added when clustering was performed within HLA-allele-positive subsets. For co-occurrence clustering, repertoires with fewer than 30,000 or more than 120,000 public chains were excluded, along with a handful of repertoires with anomalous nucleotide sharing. The immuneACCESS repertoire file appears here via TCRdb, limited to in-frame rearrangements. These files lack a portion of the clones; in checked studies, under half of the deficit traces to unresolved V genes, and the cause of the others is not known. V, J and clone size are taken as reported in that table, and D and trimming were inferred from the DNA itself. The sample data list roughly 100,000 clones, and approximately 80% of these were observed just once. The leading ten clones occupy around 5.1% of the sample.

The sequenced sample consisted of PBMCs. The sequence was obtained from a male donor in good health and CMV-seronegative. The rearranged segments are TRBV6-5 and TRBJ2-3; the central 10 bases match TRBD1. The CDR3 reads CASRRQGASTDTQYF. The DNA reads TGTGCCAGCAGAAGACAGGGGGCTAGCACAGATACGCAGTATTTT.